This is a list of T cell receptor beta chains from one sample in a study of T-cell reconstitution after alpha-beta-depleted transplantation in children. TCRdb re-called the PCR reads through MiXCR, storing one row per CDR3 protein. The sample has 200,000 to 300,000 distinct CDR3 sequences; about 12% are singletons. The input for sequencing was PBMCs from the stem cell graft donor, taken from the stem cell graft. These receptor sequences come from a human donor who donated a stem cell graft to a child with acute lymphoblastic leukemia. CDR3s include the opening cysteine and the closing phenylalanine or tryptophan. Each record gives: J gene, V gene, clone size, D gene, CDR3 protein, CDR3 DNA. The D gene is left open where the match is weak. Size values are once, few and many counts, or a class for expanded clones, and some rows have none.

TRBJ1-5	TRBV20-1	many	TRBD1	CSARDFSQGANQPQHF	TGCAGTGCTAGAGACTTCTCACAGGGGGCAAACCAGCCCCAGCATTTT
TRBJ2-1	TRBV19	many	-	CASSIGGGGEQFF	TGTGCCAGTAGTATAGGGGGCGGTGGTGAGCAGTTCTTC
TRBJ1-5	TRBV10-3	-	TRBD1	CAIRRLDRAQHF	TGTGCCATCAGGCGACTCGACAGGGCTCAGCATTTT
TRBJ1-1	TRBV19	few	-	CASSIDLQGRNTEAFF	TGTGCCAGTAGTATAGATCTTCAGGGTAGAAACACTGAAGCTTTCTTT
TRBJ1-2	TRBV6-2/TRBV6-3	many	-	CASSPDRDYGYTF	TGTGCCAGCAGCCCCGACAGAGACTATGGCTACACCTTC
TRBJ1-2	TRBV20-1	many	TRBD1	CSASVGQGAGVYTF	TGCAGTGCTAGTGTGGGACAGGGGGCAGGAGTCTACACCTTC
TRBJ1-4	TRBV5-1	-	TRBD1	CASSEDRVGEKLFF	TGCGCCAGCAGCGAGGACAGGGTTGGGGAAAAACTGTTTTTT
TRBJ2-3	TRBV10-3	-	TRBD2	CAIQRAGAGDTQYF	TGTGCCATACAAAGAGCGGGAGCGGGAGATACGCAGTATTTT
TRBJ1-6	TRBV15	many	TRBD1	CATSGRTGPSYNSPLHF	TGTGCCACCAGCGGTCGGACAGGGCCGTCCTATAATTCACCCCTCCACTTT
TRBJ2-3	TRBV10-3	many	TRBD2	CAIRTSGSTDTQYF	TGTGCCATCAGGACTAGCGGGAGTACAGATACGCAGTATTTT
TRBJ2-7	TRBV6-6	-	-	CASSGPGVDEQYF	TGTGCCAGCAGTGGCCCGGGGGTTGACGAGCAGTACTTC
TRBJ2-1	TRBV5-5	many	TRBD2	CASSSSSGGAVTYNEQFF	TGTGCCAGCAGTTCATCTAGCGGGGGGGCAGTAACCTACAATGAGCAGTTCTTC
TRBJ2-2	TRBV5-6	many	TRBD2	CASFGGTNTGELFF	TGTGCCAGCTTCGGGGGGACTAACACCGGGGAGCTGTTTTTT
TRBJ1-1	TRBV20-1	many	-	CSARGAEMNTEAFF	TGCAGTGCTAGAGGGGCGGAGATGAACACTGAAGCTTTCTTT
TRBJ2-1	TRBV29-1	many	-	CSASLRNEQFF	TGCAGCGCAAGTCTGCGCAATGAGCAGTTCTTC
TRBJ1-1	TRBV6-2/TRBV6-3	many	-	CASRGSGNTEAFF	TGTGCCAGCAGAGGAAGTGGGAACACTGAAGCTTTCTTT
TRBJ2-1	TRBV20-1	many	TRBD2	CSARDLAASSYNEQFF	TGCAGTGCTAGAGATCTAGCGGCCAGCTCCTACAATGAGCAGTTCTTC